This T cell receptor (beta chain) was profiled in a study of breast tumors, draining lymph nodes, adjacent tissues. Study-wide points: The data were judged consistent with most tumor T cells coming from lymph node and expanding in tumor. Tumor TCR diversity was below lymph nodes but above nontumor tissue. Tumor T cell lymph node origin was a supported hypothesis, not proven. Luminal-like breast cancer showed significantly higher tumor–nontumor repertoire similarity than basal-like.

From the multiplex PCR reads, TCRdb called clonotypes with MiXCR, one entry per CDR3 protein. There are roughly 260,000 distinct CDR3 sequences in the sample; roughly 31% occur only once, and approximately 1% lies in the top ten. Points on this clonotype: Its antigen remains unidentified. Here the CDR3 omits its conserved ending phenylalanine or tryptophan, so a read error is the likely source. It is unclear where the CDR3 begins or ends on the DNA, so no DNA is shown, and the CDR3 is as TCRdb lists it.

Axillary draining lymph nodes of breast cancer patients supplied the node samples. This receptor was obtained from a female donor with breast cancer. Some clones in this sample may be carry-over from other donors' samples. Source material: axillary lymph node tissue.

This chain's CDR3 is CSVESQWTS. The V gene is TRBV29-1, the J gene TRBJ1-4. Germline-derived CDR1 and CDR2 are SQVTM and ANQGSEA. The CDR3 totals 9 residues, both ends included.